This T cell receptor beta chain was profiled in a study of neoadjuvant nivolumab and ipilimumab in lung cancer (dated by TCRdb to 2018 to 2020). Looking at the study overall: Intravenous nivolumab was dosed at 3 mg/kg on days 1, 15 and 29, and in the combination arm ipilimumab 1 mg/kg was added on day 1 only. The major pathologic response (MPR) rate in the intention-to-treat population in each study arm was designated as the primary trial endpoint. The trial treated about 45 patients with operable NSCLC: 23 were randomized to nivolumab monotherapy and about 20 to nivolumab plus ipilimumab. The study compared TCR repertoires in pretherapy (baseline) peripheral blood with TCR repertoires in tumors resected at surgery after neoadjuvant immune checkpoint blockade. Matched pretherapy and resected tumor pairs were analyzed for seven patients, of whom four received nivolumab and three received nivolumab plus ipilimumab. Results and caveats for the whole study, not just this receptor: TCR richness in pretherapy blood showed a positive correlation with richness in tumors resected after neoadjuvant therapy (Spearman R ~ 0.87). A small number of samples was subjected to TCR sequencing. Greater TCR richness and clonality were observed in resected tumors than in tumor-adjacent uninvolved lung, and increases were observed in more dual-therapy-treated tumors. Tumor T-cell richness and clonality rose from pretherapy to surgery in three of three dual-therapy tumors but in only two of four nivolumab-treated tumors. No significant correlation was found between TCR clonality and pathologic tumor regression, and only one major-pathologic-response sample was available for the clonality analysis.

The sample's time point, from its label and the paper: pretherapy, before neoadjuvant immune checkpoint inhibitors. Samples came from the phase 2 randomized NEOSTAR trial, which tested neoadjuvant nivolumab or nivolumab plus ipilimumab followed by surgery in operable NSCLC. Details on this clone: It has no known antigen specificity. No qualities accompany the bases; no much larger clone lies one base away.

The library was made by the immunoSEQ multiplex PCR assay. Per the original workflow: Repertoires were summarized in terms of richness and clonality, and significantly expanded and contracted clones between pre- and post-therapy samples were identified. TCRdb limited this immuneACCESS table to in-frame rearrangements with V and J called. A share of clones is missing; checked studies link under half to unresolved V genes, and the rest is unexplained. V, J and clone size derive from that table, while D and trimming were established from the DNA sequence. The sample table lists approximately 2,500 clones, roughly 85% of them with a count of one. The ten largest clonotypes hold 2% to 2.5% of the sample. At the junction V is shortened by 5 bases and J by 2 bases; bases outside the gene matches: 7. CDR1 SGHDT and CDR2 YYEEEE were looked up in the germline V gene. Reading from cysteine to phenylalanine, the CDR3 counts 15 amino acids. Only the CDR3 part of the read is kept: 45 bases, read in frame from the first base.

The source was tumor tissue, collected before neoadjuvant nivolumab, alone or with ipilimumab. This TCR derives from an adult with non-small cell lung cancer. The V gene is TRBV5-6 and the J gene is TRBJ2-7; 10 bases in the middle match TRBD1. DNA sequence: TGTGCCAGCAGTTTACCGGGACAGGGGCCCTACGAGCAGTACTTC. This translates into CASSLPGQGPYEQYF.